The 21 T cell receptor beta chains below all came from one sample that was sequenced in a study of cytomegalovirus exposure and HLA in healthy donors. Primers for the PCR totalled 60 Vbeta and 13 Jbeta. The repertoire was sequenced with immunoSEQ multiplex PCR; TCRdb's copy has only in-frame clones and lacks some. The data contain more than 95,000 clones, 10% of them singletons. Sequenced: PBMCs. These receptors all come from a middle-aged man in good health and CMV-seropositive.

This clone was counted between two and nine times. The rearrangement uses TRBV5-1 and TRBJ2-7, with 8 positions matching TRBD1. V shed 0 bases, J shed 4 bases, and the junction held 3 bases outside the gene matches. Per germline, CDR1 SGHRS and CDR2 YFSETQ. The CDR3 has 14 residues. CDR3 coding DNA: TGCGCCAGCAGCTTGGTACAGGGGGTGTACGAGCAGTACTTC. Its translation is CASSLVQGVYEQYF.

This clone was detected a few times. J is TRBJ1-1 and V is TRBV5-1; TRBD1 agrees at 8 bases. Germline values: CDR1 SGHRS, CDR2 YFSETQ. J was trimmed by 1 base and V by 0 bases; bases with no gene match: 5. The CDR3 totals 16 residues. The CDR3 region is CASSLAWDRKNTEAFF. The CDR3 nucleotides are TGCGCCAGCAGCTTGGCCTGGGACAGGAAGAACACTGAAGCTTTCTTT.

The rearrangement uses TRBV7-9 and TRBJ2-5, with D perhaps TRBD2 (5 bases). The V end was cut by 4 bases, the J end by 3 bases, with 12 bases between. The CDR3 contains 14 residues. Germline CDR1 and CDR2: SEHNR and FQNEAQ (reference sequence). CDR3: CASSSPPGKETQYF. Here the CDR3 DNA reads TGTGCCAGCAGCTCACCGCCGGGGAAAGAGACCCAGTACTTC.

This clone turned up a few times. This chain uses TRBV5-8 with TRBJ2-2, with 9 bases aligning to TRBD2. The germline CDR1 and CDR2 sequences are SGHTS and YDEGEE. The CDR3 is 17 residues long. Germline trimming cut 5 bases from V and 4 bases from J; bases unmatched to any gene: 12. CDR3 in DNA: TGTGCCAGCAGTTTTAGCGGGAGTGGGTCTGTCACCGGGGAGCTGTTTTTT. It yields the protein CASSFSGSGSVTGELFF.

A few counts support this clone. A read error may account for a junction end that differs from germline. This chain joins TRBV7-7 and TRBJ2-3, with a possible D match to TRBD1 (5 bases). The CDR3 covers 15 residues. The germline V gene encodes CDR1 SSHAT and CDR2 FNYEAQ (reference sequence). CDR3 in amino acids: CASSEGVSRTDTQYF. For the CDR3, the DNA is TGTGCTAGCAGCGAAGGGGTTAGTAGGACAGATACGCAGTATTTT. The variable domain in full, completed from reference TRBV7-7 and TRBJ2-3, reads GAGVSQSPRYKVTKRGQDVTLRCDPISSHATLYWYQQALGQGPEFLTYFNYEAQPDKSGLPSDRFSAERPEGSISTLTIQRTEQRDSAMYRCASSEGVSRTDTQYFGPGTRLTVL.

The chain carries TRBV7-9 and TRBJ1-1; 7 bases agree with TRBD1. The CDR3 spans 13 residues. Germline values: CDR1 SEHNR, CDR2 FQNEAQ (reference sequence). J gave up 3 bases and V 5 bases, and 3 bases lay outside the gene matches. The CDR3 protein is CASSRDRDTEAFF. The CDR3 bases are TGTGCCAGCAGCCGCGACAGGGACACTGAAGCTTTCTTT.

CDR3 sequence reads: CASRPGGQGRTGELFF. For the CDR3, the DNA is TGTGCCAGCAGGCCGGGGGGACAGGGGCGCACCGGGGAGCTGTTTTTT. The V and J genes are TRBV28 and TRBJ2-2, with 10 positions matching TRBD1. This CDR3 region has 16 residues. Per germline, CDR1 MDHEN and CDR2 SYDVKM. V gave up 6 bases and J gave up 4 bases; unmatched junction bases: 8.

This clone was detected only a few times. V gene TRBV4-1 combines with J gene TRBJ2-6, with a weak D call TRBD1 (5 bases). This CDR3 has 17 residues. V lost 0 bases and J lost 0, with 9 bases in between. In germline, CDR1 is MGHRA, CDR2 YSYEKL. The CDR3 here is CASSQEGPGSGANVLTF. The CDR3 coding sequence is TGCGCCAGCAGCCAAGAGGGGCCTGGCTCTGGGGCCAACGTCCTGACTTTC.

This clone occurred a few times. V and J are TRBV25-1 and TRBJ1-1; no clear D. The CDR3 spans 12 residues. CDR1 is MGHDK and CDR2 is SYGVNS in the germline V gene. V was trimmed by 5 bases and J by 11 bases, leaving 15 bases between them. The CDR3 reads CASSYEGFKAFF. The CDR3 region has the DNA TGTGCCAGCAGTTATGAGGGATTTAAGGCTTTCTTT.

A few counts support this clone. V usage is TRBV23-1 and J usage is TRBJ2-2; D unclear. TRBV23-1 is an ORF; its function is uncertain. The ends were cut back, 6 bases at V and 6 bases at J, with 5 bases in the middle. The CDR3 extends over 11 amino acids. Here the CDR3 reads CASRAPGELFF. CDR3 bases: TGCGCCAGCAGGGCCCCCGGGGAGCTGTTTTTT.

Only a few counts were recorded for this clone. The V call is TRBV6-5, the J call TRBJ2-7; the D is unclear. The CDR3 contains 11 residues. V lost 4 bases to trimming and J lost 6 bases, with 7 bases between them. From germline, CDR1 is MNHEY and CDR2 SVGAGI. The CDR3 nucleotides read TGTGCCAGCAGTTCTGCGTCCGAGCAGTACTTC. Translation gives CASSSASEQYF.

The table lists this clone with a few counts. This chain uses TRBV27 with TRBJ2-2, with TRBD1 matching over 7 bases. Germline V gene data show CDR1 as MNHEY and CDR2 as SMNVEV (reference sequence). The CDR3 runs 15 residues. The ends lost 5 bases at V and 3 bases at J; junction bases unmatched: 6. The CDR3 sequence: CASSPGTEHTGELFF. DNA of the CDR3: TGTGCCAGCAGTCCGGGGACAGAACACACCGGGGAGCTGTTTTTT.

This clone was observed a handful of times. The rearrangement links TRBV7-2 to TRBJ1-5, with TRBD1 as a possible D gene (6 bases). The CDR3 runs 14 residues. Per the germline V gene, CDR1 is SGHTA and CDR2 is FQGNSA. With 4 bases removed from V and 0 bases from J, the gap between germline ends came to 7 bases. CDR3 nucleotide sequence: TGTGCCAGCAGCTCCAGGGGTAGCAATCAGCCCCAGCATTTT. This gives the protein CASSSRGSNQPQHF.

This clone was recorded a few times. The rearrangement uses TRBV29-1 and TRBJ1-1; D is unresolved. The V end was cut by 6 bases, the J end by 1 base, with 15 bases between. CDR1 is SQVTM and CDR2 is ANQGSEA in the germline V gene. The CDR3 has 14 amino acids. DNA of the CDR3: TGCAGCGTCGCCTTGGGTACGGGGAACACTGAAGCTTTCTTT. Translated: CSVALGTGNTEAFF.

In its sample, this clone was seen once. This sequence joins TRBV11-2 and TRBJ2-7; 12 bases match TRBD2. Trimming at V came to 7 bases and at J to 4 bases, leaving 5 bases not matched to a gene. CDR1 and CDR2 from the germline V gene are SGHAT and FQNNGV. This CDR3 region has 14 residues. As DNA, the CDR3 is TGTGCCAGCACCGAGACTAGCGGGAGTTACGAGCAGTACTTC. This sequence encodes CASTETSGSYEQYF.

This clone was recorded a few times. V gene TRBV5-1 combines with J gene TRBJ2-7; 11 bases fit TRBD2. V trimming: 1 base; J trimming: 5 bases; junction bases outside the gene matches: 5. Germline CDR1 and CDR2: SGHRS and YFSETQ. The CDR3 consists of 15 residues. Here the CDR3 DNA reads TGCGCCAGCAGCTTGACTAGCGGGAGAAGCCACGAGCAGTACTTC. This encodes CASSLTSGRSHEQYF.

The chain carries TRBV10-3 and TRBJ1-5, with no clear D. Trimming removed 5 bases at V and 7 bases at J, with 15 bases between. The CDR3 has 14 residues. CDR1 is ENHRY, CDR2 SYGVKD, per germline. This chain's CDR3 is CAISSDSMGQPQHF. CDR3 nucleotide sequence: TGTGCCATCAGTTCTGATTCCATGGGCCAGCCCCAGCATTTT.

This clone has more than one count but fewer than ten. The chain employs TRBV9 and TRBJ2-3, with 8 bases identical to TRBD1. Trimming at V came to 1 base and at J to 2 bases, leaving 9 bases not matched to a gene. The germline V gene encodes CDR1 SGDLS and CDR2 YYNGEE. There are 17 residues in the CDR3. The CDR3 spells CASSVPDRGSFTDTQYF. CDR3 DNA: TGTGCCAGCAGCGTACCAGACAGGGGATCATTCACAGATACGCAGTATTTT.

This clone occurred a few times. V gene TRBV11-2 combines with J gene TRBJ2-3, with TRBD2 matching 11 bases. The germline CDR1 and CDR2 sequences are SGHAT and FQNNGV. The J segment lost 5 bases and the V segment lost 5 bases, leaving 6 bases of the junction unmatched. This CDR3 is built from 15 residues. CDR3 nucleotide sequence: TGTGCCAGCAGCAAACTAGCGGGAGCAATAGATACGCAGTATTTT. Translation gives CASSKLAGAIDTQYF.

This clone was counted between two and nine times. The V gene is TRBV27, the J gene TRBJ2-5, with TRBD2 matching 7 bases. This CDR3 spans 14 amino acids. Trimming took 5 bases from V and 4 from J; bases not matched to a gene: 7. Germline V gene sequence: CDR1 MNHEY, CDR2 SMNVEV (reference sequence). CDR3 bases: TGTGCCAGCAGTCGGGGGAGGGCCTTAGAGACCCAGTACTTC. Residues: CASSRGRALETQYF.

This chain uses TRBV5-1 with TRBJ2-1; D is ambiguous. Trimming left V 3 bases short and J 7 bases short, with 23 bases between. Germline V gives CDR1 SGHRS, CDR2 YFSETQ. CDR3 length: 17 residues. CDR3 nucleotides: TGCGCCAGCAGCTCTTTTTTTGCAGCGAGAACCGAGAATGAGCAGTTCTTC. This sequence encodes CASSSFFAARTENEQFF.